This T cell receptor (beta chain) originates from a study of blood T cell repertoires in COVID-19. Study-level information: Material from acute and convalescent COVID-19 was sourced from the United States, Italy and Spain. Sample material is recorded as cDNA or gDNA derived from T cells, B-cell-depleted T cells, or PBMCs.

Per germline, CDR1 LGHDT and CDR2 YNNKEL (reference sequence). The CDR3 contains 16 residues. Trimming cost V 0 bases and J 5 bases; bases outside gene matches: 8. Original analysis: Counts of nucleated cells, estimated from reference gene primer amplification, were obtained. The repertoire was sequenced with immunoSEQ multiplex PCR; TCRdb's copy has only in-frame clones and lacks some. That table supplies the V and J calls and clone size; D and trimming were determined from the DNA. This sample has 80,000 or so clones; around 86% occur once, and the top ten carry approximately 10%. The sample was peripheral blood. The source of this sequence is a human donor in a cohort sampled during active COVID-19. The gene calls are TRBV3-1 (or the pseudogene TRBV3-2) and TRBJ2-3; TRBD2 matches 7 bases. CDR3 sequence reads: CASSQDGASGIDTQYF. The CDR3 DNA follows: TGTGCCAGCAGCCAAGACGGTGCTAGCGGCATAGATACGCAGTATTTT.